This TCR beta chain derives from a study of CXCR3-negative and CXCR3-positive naive CD8 T cells. Study-wide results and limits: Memory cells showed distinct TRBV-TRBJ patterns, while the two naive subsets matched. Memory CD8+ cells showed much lower diversity, while both naive subsets were comparably high.

This CDR3 spans 14 amino acids. UMI-labeled 5' RACE TRB cDNA libraries were prepared from the cells. TCRdb re-called the 5' RACE reads and gives one entry per CDR3 protein, without DNA. This table holds under 45,000 distinct CDR3 sequences. Turning to this clonotype: Its target is unknown.

The sequence was collected from a human donor in good health. Some clones in this sample may be carry-over from other donors' samples. The J gene is TRBJ2-1, the V gene TRBV12-3 or TRBV12-4; checking the TCRdb D call of TRBD2 is not possible without DNA. Sequencing was performed on memory CD8+ T cells from blood. CDR3 region: CASLESGGYNEQFF.